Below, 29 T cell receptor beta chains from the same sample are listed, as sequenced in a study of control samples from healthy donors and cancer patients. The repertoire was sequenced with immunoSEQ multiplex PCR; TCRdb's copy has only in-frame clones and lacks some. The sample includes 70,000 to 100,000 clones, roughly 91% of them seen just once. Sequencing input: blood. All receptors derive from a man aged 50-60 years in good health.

CDR3 residues: CASSSWDSNQPQHF. The CDR3 nucleotides read TGTGCCAGCAGCTCTTGGGACAGCAATCAGCCCCAGCATTTT. This chain links TRBV7-2 with TRBJ1-5, with D tentatively TRBD1 (5 bases). This CDR3 region has 14 residues. Germline V gives CDR1 SGHTA, CDR2 FQGNSA. The V end was cut by 4 bases, the J end by 1 base, with 8 bases between.

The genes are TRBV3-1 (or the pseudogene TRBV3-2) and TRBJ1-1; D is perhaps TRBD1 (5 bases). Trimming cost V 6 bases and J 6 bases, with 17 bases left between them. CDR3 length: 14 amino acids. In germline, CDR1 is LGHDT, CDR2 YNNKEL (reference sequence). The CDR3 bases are TGTGCCAGCAGTCCATTTGGCGGGGGGGCTGAAGCTTTCTTT. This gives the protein CASSPFGGGAEAFF.

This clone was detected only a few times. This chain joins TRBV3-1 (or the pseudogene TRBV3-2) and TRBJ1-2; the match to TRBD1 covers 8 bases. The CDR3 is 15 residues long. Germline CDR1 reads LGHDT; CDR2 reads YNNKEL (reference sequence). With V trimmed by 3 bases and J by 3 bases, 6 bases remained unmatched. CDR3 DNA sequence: TGTGCCAGCAGCCATCAGGGGGCGATGGACTATGGCTACACCTTC. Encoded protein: CASSHQGAMDYGYTF.

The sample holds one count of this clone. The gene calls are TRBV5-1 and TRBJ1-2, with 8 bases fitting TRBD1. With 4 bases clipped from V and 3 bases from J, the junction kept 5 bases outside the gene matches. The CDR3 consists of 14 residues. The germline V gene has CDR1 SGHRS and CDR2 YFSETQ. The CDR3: CASSIHRGDYGYTF. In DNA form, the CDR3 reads TGCGCCAGCAGCATCCACAGGGGGGACTATGGCTACACCTTC.

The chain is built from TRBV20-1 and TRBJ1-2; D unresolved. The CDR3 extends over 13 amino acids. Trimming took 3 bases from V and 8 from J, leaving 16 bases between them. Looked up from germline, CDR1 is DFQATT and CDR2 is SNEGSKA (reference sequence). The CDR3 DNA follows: TGCAGTGCTAGTGGTGCACATTCTTTCGGCTACACCTTC. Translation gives CSASGAHSFGYTF.

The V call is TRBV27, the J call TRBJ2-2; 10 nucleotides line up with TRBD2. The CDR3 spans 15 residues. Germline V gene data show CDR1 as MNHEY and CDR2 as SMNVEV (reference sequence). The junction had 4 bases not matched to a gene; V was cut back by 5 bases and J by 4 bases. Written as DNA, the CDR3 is TGTGCCAGCAGTCAGCTAGCGGGGGTCACCGGGGAGCTGTTTTTT. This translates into CASSQLAGVTGELFF.

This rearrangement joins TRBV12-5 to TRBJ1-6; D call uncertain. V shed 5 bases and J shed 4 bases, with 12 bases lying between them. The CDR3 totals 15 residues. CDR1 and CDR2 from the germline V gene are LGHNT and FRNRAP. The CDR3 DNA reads TGTGCTAGTGGTCCCCTCCCAGGATATAATTCACCCCTCCACTTT. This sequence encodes CASGPLPGYNSPLHF.

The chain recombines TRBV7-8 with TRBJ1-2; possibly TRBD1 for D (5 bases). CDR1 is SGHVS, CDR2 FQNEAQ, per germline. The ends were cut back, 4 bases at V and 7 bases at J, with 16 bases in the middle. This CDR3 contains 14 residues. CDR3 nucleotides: TGTGCCAGCAGCTCCCGTTGGGGGAGGGGTGGCTACACCTTC. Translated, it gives CASSSRWGRGGYTF. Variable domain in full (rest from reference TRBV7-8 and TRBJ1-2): GAGVSQSPRYKVAKRGQDVALRCDPISGHVSLFWYQQALGQGPEFLTYFQNEAQLDKSGLPSDRFFAERPEGSVSTLKIQRTQQEDSAVYLCASSSRWGRGGYTFGSGTRLTVV.

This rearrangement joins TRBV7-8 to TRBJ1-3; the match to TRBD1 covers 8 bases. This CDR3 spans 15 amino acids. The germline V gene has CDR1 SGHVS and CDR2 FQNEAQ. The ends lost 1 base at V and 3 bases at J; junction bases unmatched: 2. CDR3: CASSLGTGFGNTIYF. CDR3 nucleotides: TGTGCCAGCAGCTTAGGGACAGGGTTTGGAAACACCATATATTTT.

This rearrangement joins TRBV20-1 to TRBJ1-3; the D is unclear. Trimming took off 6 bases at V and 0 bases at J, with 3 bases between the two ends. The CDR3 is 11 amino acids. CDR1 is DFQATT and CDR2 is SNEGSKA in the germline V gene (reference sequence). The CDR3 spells CSALSGNTIYF. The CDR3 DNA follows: TGCAGTGCCCTCTCTGGAAACACCATATATTTT.

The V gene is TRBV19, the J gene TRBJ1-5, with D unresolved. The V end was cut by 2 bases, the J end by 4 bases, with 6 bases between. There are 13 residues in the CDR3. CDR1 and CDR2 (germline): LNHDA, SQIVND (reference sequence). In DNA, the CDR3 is TGTGCCAGTAGTATACTAGAGAATCAGCCCCAGCATTTT. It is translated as CASSILENQPQHF.

Here the CDR3 DNA reads TGTGCCAGCAGCCGTGGACTAGCGGGGGGGAATGAGCAGTTCTTC. Protein sequence: CASSRGLAGGNEQFF. The rearrangement joins TRBV3-1 (or the pseudogene TRBV3-2) to TRBJ2-1; the match to TRBD2 covers 15 bases. From germline, CDR1 is LGHDT and CDR2 YNNKEL (reference sequence). V was clipped by 4 bases and J by 7 bases; unmatched bases: 2. CDR3 length equals 15 residues.

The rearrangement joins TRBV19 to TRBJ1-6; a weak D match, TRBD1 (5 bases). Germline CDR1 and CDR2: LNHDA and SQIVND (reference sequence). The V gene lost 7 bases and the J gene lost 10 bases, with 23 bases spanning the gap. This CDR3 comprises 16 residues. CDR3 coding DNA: TGTGCCAGTACCCCTGGAAGGGGACGGCAGGGATCACCCCTCCACTTT. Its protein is CASTPGRGRQGSPLHF.

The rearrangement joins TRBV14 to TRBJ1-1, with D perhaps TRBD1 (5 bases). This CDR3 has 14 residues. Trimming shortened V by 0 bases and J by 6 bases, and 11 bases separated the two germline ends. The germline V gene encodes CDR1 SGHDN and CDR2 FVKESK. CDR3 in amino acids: CASSQELRGSEAFF. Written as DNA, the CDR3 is TGTGCCAGCAGCCAAGAATTGAGGGGATCTGAAGCTTTCTTT.

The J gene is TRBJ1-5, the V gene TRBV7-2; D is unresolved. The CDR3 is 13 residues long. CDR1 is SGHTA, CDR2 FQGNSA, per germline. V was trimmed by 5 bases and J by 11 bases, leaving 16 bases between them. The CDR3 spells CASSPGPMGAQHF. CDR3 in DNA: TGTGCCAGCAGCCCAGGCCCTATGGGAGCCCAGCATTTT.

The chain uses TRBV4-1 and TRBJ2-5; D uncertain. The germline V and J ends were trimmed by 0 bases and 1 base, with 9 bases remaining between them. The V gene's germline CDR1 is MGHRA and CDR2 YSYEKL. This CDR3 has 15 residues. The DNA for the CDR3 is TGCGCCAGCAGCCAAGAAAAAGGCAGCCAAGAGACCCAGTACTTC. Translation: CASSQEKGSQETQYF.

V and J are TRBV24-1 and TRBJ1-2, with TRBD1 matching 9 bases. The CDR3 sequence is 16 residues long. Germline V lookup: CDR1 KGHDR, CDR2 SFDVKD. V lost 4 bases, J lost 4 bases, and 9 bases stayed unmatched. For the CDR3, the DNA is TGTGCCACCAGTGACTCGGGACAGGGCTATTTCTATGGCTACACCTTC. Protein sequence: CATSDSGQGYFYGYTF.

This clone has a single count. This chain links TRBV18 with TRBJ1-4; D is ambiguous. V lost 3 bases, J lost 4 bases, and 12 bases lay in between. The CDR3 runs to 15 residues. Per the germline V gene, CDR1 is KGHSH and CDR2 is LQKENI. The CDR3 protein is CASSPSWAVNEKLFF. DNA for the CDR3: TGTGCCAGCTCACCTTCGTGGGCGGTTAATGAAAAACTGTTTTTT.

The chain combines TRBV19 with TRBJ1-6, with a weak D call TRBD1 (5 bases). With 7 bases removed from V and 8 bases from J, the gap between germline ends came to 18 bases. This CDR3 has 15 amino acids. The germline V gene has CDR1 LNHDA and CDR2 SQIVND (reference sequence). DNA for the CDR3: TGTGCCAGTACCACCCTCTCGGGGGTTGATTCACCCCTCCACTTT. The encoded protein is CASTTLSGVDSPLHF.

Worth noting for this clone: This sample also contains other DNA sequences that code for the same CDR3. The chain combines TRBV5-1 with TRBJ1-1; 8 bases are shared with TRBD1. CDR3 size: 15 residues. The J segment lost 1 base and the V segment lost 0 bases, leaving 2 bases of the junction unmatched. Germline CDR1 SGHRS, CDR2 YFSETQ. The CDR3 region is CASSLGQGANTEAFF. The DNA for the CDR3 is TGCGCCAGCAGCTTGGGGCAGGGGGCGAACACTGAAGCTTTCTTT.

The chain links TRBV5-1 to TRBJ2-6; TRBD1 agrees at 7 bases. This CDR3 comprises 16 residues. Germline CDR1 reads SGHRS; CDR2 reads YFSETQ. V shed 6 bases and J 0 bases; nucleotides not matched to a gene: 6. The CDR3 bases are TGCGCCAGCAAAGAGACAGGGAACTCTGGGGCCAACGTCCTGACTTTC. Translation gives CASKETGNSGANVLTF.

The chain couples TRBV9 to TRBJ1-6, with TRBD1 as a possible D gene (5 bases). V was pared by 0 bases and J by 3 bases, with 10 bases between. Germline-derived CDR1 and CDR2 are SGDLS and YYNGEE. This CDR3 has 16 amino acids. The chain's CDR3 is CASSVGYDSYNSPLHF. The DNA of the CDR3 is TGTGCCAGCAGCGTAGGGTACGACAGCTATAATTCACCCCTCCACTTT. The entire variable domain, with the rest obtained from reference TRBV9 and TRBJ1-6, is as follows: DSGVTQTPKHLITATGQRVTLRCSPRSGDLSVYWYQQSLDQGLQFLIQYYNGEERAKGNILERFSAQQFPDLHSELNLSSLELGDSALYFCASSVGYDSYNSPLHFGNGTRLTVT.

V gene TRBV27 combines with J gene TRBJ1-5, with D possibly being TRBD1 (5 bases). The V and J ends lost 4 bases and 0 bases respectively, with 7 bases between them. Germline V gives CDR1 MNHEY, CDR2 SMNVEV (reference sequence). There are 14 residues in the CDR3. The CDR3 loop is CASSSGYSNQPQHF. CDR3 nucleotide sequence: TGTGCCAGCAGTTCAGGGTATAGCAATCAGCCCCAGCATTTT.

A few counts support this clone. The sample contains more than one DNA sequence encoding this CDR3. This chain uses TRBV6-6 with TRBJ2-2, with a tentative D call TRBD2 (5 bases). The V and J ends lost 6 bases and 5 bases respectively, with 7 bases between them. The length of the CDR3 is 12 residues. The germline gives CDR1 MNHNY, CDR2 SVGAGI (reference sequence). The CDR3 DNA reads TGTGCCAGCAGGCGAGGGACCGGGGAGCTGTTTTTT. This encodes CASRRGTGELFF.

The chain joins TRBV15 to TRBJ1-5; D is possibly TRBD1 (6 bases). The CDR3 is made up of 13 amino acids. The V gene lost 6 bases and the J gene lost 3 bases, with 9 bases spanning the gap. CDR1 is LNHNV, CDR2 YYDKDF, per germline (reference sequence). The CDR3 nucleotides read TGTGCCACCAGGGTGGGACACAATCAGCCCCAGCATTTT. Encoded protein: CATRVGHNQPQHF.

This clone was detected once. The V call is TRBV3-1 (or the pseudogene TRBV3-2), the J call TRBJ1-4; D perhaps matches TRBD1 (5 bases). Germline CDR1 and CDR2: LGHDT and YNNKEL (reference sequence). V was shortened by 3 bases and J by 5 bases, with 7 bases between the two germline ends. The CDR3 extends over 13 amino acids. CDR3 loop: CASSHHRNEKLFF. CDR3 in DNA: TGTGCCAGCAGCCATCACAGGAATGAAAAACTGTTTTTT.

CDR3 nucleotides: TGTGCCACAATAACAGGTCTTACCTTCTACGAGCAGTACTTC. Translation gives CATITGLTFYEQYF. The V and J genes are TRBV6-5 and TRBJ2-7, with D tentatively TRBD1 (5 bases). The CDR3 has 14 residues. The V end was cut by 10 bases, the J end by 3 bases, with 19 bases between. Germline values: CDR1 MNHEY, CDR2 SVGAGI.

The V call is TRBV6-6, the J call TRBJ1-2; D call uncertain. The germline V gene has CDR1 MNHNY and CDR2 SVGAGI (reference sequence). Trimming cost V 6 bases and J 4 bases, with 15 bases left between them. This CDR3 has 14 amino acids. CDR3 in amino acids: CASRLPTASYGYTF. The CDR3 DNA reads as TGTGCCAGCAGACTGCCAACAGCGTCCTATGGCTACACCTTC.

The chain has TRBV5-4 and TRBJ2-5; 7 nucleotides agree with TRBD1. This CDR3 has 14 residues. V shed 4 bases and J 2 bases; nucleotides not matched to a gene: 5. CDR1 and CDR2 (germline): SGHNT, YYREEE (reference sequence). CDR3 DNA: TGTGCCAGCAGCCCCGGGACAGTTCAAGAGACCCAGTACTTC. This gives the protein CASSPGTVQETQYF.